Included here is one TCR beta chain sequence, with context. Its antigen is undetermined. Some clones are missing from TCRdb's copy, which holds only in-frame ones; the method was immunoSEQ multiplex PCR. This sample has some 120,000 clones, with over 85% found just once. The data were obtained in a study of graft-versus-host responses after intestinal transplantation. Study information: Each recipient received anti-thymocyte globulin induction, then tacrolimus and steroids for three to four years. Study-level points and caveats: Early after transplant, HvG declines were associated with peak levels of circulating GvH clones.

The J segment lost 2 bases and the V segment lost 2 bases, leaving 2 bases of the junction unmatched. CDR1 SGHNT and CDR2 YYREEE come from the germline V gene (reference sequence). This CDR3 region has 14 residues. Sequencing was performed on unstimulated CD4+ T cells sorted from spleen or lymph node cells, taken before transplant. The receptor was isolated from a human donor who was the organ donor for an intestinal transplant. The rearrangement links TRBV5-4 to TRBJ2-3, with 7 positions matching TRBD2. The CDR3 region has the DNA TGTGCCAGCAGCTTAGCGGGGACCACAGATACGCAGTATTTT. It translates to CASSLAGTTDTQYF.